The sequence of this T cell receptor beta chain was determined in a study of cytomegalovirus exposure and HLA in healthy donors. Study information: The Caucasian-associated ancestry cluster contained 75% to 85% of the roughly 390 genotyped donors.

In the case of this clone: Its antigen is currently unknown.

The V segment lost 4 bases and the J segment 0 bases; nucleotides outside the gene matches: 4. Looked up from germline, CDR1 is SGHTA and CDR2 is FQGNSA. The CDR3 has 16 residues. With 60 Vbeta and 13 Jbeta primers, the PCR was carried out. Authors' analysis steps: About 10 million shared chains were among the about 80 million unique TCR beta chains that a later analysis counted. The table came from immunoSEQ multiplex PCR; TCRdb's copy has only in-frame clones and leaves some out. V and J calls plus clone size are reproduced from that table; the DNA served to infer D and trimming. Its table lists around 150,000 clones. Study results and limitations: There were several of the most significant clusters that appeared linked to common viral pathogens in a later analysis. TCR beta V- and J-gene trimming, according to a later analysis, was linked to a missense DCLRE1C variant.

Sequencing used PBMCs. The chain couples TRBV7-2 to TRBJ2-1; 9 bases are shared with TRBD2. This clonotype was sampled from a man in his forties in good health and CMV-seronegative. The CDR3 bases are TGTGCCAGCAGCTCCCTAGCGGGGAGCTCCTACAATGAGCAGTTCTTC. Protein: CASSSLAGSSYNEQFF.